This T cell receptor (beta chain) is from a study of blood T cell repertoires in COVID-19. Data came from immunoSEQ multiplex PCR; TCRdb stores just in-frame clones and leaves some out. The table has 200,000 or so clones, around 90% seen once. Germline V lookup: CDR1 SNHLY, CDR2 FYNNEI. The CDR3 is 16 residues long. V was pared by 5 bases and J by 2 bases, with 18 bases between. The rearrangement joins TRBV2 to TRBJ2-5, with a possible D match to TRBD2 (6 bases). Sequences were obtained from PBMCs or T cells enriched from blood (not recorded which). This receptor was taken from a woman aged 25-40 years who had recovered from COVID-19. CDR3 residues: CASSHTSNDLQETQYF. The CDR3 DNA is TGTGCCAGCAGTCACACTAGCAACGACCTACAAGAGACCCAGTACTTC.